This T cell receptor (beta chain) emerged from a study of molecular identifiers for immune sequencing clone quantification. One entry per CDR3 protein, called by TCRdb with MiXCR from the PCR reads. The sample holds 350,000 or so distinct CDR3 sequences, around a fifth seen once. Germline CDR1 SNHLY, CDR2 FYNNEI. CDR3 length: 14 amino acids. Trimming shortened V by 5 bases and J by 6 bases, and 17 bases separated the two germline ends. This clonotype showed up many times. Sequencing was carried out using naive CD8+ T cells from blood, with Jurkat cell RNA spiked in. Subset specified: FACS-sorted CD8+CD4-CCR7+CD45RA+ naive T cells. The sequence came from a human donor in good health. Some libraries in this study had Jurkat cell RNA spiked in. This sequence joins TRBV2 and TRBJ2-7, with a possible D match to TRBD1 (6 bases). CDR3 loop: CASSFDPTGPEQYF. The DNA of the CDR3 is TGTGCCAGCAGTTTCGATCCGACAGGACCCGAGCAGTACTTC. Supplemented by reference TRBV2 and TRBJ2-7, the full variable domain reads EPEVTQTPSHQVTQMGQEVILRCVPISNHLYFYWYRQILGQKVEFLVSFYNNEISEKSEIFDDQFSVERPDGSNFTLKIRSTKLEDSAMYFCASSFDPTGPEQYFGPGTRLTVT.